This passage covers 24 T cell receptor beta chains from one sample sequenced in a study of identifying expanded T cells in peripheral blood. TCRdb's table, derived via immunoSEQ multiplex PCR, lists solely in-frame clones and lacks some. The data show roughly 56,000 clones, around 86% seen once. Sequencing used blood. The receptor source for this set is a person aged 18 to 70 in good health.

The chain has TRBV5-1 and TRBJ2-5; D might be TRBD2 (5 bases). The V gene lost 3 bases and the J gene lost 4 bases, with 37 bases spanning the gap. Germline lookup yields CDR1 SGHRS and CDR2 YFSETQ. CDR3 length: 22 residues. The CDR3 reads CASSWKRDSVSSPWRVTETQYF. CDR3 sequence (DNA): TGCGCCAGCAGCTGGAAAAGGGATAGCGTTTCCTCACCGTGGCGGGTGACAGAGACCCAGTACTTC.

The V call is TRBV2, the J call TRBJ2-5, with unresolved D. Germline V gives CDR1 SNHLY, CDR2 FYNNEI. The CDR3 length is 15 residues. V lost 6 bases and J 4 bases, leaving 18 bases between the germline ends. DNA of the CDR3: TGTGCCAGCAGGGGTCAAGGGATGGTAGGAGAGACCCAGTACTTC. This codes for CASRGQGMVGETQYF. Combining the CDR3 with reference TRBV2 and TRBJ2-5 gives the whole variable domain EPEVTQTPSHQVTQMGQEVILRCVPISNHLYFYWYRQILGQKVEFLVSFYNNEISEKSEIFDDQFSVERPDGSNFTLKIRSTKLEDSAMYFCASRGQGMVGETQYFGPGTRLLVL.

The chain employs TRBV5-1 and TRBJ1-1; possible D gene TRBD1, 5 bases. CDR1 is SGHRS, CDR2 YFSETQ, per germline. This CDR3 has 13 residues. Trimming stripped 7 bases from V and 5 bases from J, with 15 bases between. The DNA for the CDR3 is TGCGCCAGCGCCGGGGGAACTAGGACTGAAGCTTTCTTT. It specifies CASAGGTRTEAFF.

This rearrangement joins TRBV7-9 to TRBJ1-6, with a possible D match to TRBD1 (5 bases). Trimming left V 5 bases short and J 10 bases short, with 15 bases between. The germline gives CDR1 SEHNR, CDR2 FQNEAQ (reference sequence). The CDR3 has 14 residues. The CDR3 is CASSQARQGSPLHF. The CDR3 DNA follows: TGTGCCAGCAGCCAAGCACGCCAGGGATCACCCCTCCACTTT.

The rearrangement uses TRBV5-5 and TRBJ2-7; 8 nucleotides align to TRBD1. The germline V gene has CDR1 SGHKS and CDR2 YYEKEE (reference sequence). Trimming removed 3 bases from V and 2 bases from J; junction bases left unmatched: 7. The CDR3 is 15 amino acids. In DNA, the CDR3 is TGTGCCAGCAGCTACCGGACAGGGATGGCCTACGAGCAGTACTTC. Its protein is CASSYRTGMAYEQYF.

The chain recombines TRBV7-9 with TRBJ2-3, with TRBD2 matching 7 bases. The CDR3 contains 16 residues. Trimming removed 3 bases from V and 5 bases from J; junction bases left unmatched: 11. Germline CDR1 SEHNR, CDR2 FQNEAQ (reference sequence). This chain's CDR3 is CASSLQGAGRGDTQYF. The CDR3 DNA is TGTGCCAGCAGCTTGCAAGGAGCGGGACGGGGAGATACGCAGTATTTT.

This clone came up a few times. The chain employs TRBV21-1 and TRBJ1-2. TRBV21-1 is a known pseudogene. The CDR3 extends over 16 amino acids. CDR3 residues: CARAPRYREGTYGYTF. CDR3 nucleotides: TGTGCCAGGGCCCCCCGGTACAGAGAGGGCACCTATGGCTACACCTTC.

CDR3 DNA sequence: TGCGCCAGCGGGAGGGGCACCGGGGAGCTGTTTTTT. Translation: CASGRGTGELFF. V and J are TRBV4-3 and TRBJ2-2, with 7 bases matching TRBD2. The J segment lost 4 bases and the V segment lost 8 bases, leaving 1 base of the junction unmatched. In germline, CDR1 is LGHNA, CDR2 YSLEER. CDR3 length: 12 residues.

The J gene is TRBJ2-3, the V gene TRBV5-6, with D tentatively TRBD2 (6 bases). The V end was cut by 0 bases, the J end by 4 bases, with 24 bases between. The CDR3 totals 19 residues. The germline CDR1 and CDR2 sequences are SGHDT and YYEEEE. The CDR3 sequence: CASSLGPPRLSGDPDTQYF. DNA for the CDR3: TGTGCCAGCAGCTTGGGCCCTCCTAGACTTAGCGGTGATCCAGATACGCAGTATTTT.

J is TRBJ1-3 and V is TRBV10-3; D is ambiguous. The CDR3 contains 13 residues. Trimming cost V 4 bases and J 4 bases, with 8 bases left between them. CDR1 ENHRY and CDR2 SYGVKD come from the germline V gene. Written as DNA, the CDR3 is TGTGCCATCAGTGGTTTCGCAGGAAACACCATATATTTT. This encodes CAISGFAGNTIYF.

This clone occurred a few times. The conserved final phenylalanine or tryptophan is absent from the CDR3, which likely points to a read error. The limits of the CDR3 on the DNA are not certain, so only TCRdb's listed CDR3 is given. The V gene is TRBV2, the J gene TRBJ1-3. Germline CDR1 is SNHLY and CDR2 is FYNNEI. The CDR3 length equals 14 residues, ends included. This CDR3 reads CASSKGGTTDVQWV.

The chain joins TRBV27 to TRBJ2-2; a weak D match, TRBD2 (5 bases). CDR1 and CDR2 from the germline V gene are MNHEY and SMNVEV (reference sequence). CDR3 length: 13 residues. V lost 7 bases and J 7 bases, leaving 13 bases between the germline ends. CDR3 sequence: CASTGEGRGELFF. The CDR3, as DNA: TGTGCCAGCACCGGCGAGGGCCGCGGGGAGCTGTTTTTT.

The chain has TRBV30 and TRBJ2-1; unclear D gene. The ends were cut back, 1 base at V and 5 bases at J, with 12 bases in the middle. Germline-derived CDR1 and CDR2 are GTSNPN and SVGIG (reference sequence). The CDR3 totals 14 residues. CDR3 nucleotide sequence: TGTGCCTGGAGTGCGAACGCAATGAACAATGAGCAGTTCTTC. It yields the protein CAWSANAMNNEQFF.

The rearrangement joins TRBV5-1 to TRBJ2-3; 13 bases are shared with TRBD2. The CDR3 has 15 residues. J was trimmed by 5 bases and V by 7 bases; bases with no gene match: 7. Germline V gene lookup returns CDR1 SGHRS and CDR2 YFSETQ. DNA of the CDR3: TGCGCCAGCGCCGAAGGGACTAGCGGGGAAGATACGCAGTATTTT. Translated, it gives CASAEGTSGEDTQYF.

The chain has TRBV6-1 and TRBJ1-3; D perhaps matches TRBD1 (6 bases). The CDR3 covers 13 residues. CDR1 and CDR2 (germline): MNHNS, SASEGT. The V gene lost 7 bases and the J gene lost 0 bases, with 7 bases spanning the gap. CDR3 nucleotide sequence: TGTGCCAGCAAGGGGGACTCTGGAAACACCATATATTTT. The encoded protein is CASKGDSGNTIYF.

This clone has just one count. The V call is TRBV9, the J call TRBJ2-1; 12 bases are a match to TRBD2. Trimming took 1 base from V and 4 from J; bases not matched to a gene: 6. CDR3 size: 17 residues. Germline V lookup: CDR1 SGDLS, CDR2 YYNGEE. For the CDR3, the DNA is TGTGCCAGCAGCGTAAGTTCCGGGACTAGCGGGTACAATGAGCAGTTCTTC. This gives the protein CASSVSSGTSGYNEQFF.

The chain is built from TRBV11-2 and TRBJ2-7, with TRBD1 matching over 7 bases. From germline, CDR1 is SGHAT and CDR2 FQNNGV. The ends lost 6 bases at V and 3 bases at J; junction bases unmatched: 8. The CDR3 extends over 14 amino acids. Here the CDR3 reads CASSYQGDNYEQYV. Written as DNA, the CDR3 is TGTGCCAGCAGTTATCAGGGGGACAACTACGAGCAGTACGTC.

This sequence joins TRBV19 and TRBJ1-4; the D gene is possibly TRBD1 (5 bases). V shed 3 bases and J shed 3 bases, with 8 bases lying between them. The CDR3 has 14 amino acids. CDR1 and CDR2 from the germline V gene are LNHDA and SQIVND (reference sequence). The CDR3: CASSMRGPNEKLFF. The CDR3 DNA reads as TGTGCCAGTAGTATGAGGGGACCTAATGAAAAACTGTTTTTT.

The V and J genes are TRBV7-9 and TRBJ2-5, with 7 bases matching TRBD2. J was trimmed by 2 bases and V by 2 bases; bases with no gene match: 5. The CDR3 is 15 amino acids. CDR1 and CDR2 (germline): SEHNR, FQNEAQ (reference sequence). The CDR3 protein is CASSLLRGGQETQYF. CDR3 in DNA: TGTGCCAGCAGCTTATTGCGGGGAGGGCAAGAGACCCAGTACTTC.

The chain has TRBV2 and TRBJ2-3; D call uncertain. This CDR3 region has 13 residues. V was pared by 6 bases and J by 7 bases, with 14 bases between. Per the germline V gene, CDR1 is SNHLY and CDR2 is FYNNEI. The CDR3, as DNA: TGTGCCAGCAGGGAGCTAGTTTCAAATACGCAGTATTTT. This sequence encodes CASRELVSNTQYF. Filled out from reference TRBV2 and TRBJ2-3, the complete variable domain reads EPEVTQTPSHQVTQMGQEVILRCVPISNHLYFYWYRQILGQKVEFLVSFYNNEISEKSEIFDDQFSVERPDGSNFTLKIRSTKLEDSAMYFCASRELVSNTQYFGPGTRLTVL.

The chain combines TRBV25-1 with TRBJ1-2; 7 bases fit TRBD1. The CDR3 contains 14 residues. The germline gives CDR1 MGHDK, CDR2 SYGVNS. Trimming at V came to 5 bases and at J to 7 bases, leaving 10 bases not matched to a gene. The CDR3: CASSPPRQGVGYTF. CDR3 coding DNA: TGTGCCAGCAGTCCCCCCCGACAGGGAGTTGGCTACACCTTC.

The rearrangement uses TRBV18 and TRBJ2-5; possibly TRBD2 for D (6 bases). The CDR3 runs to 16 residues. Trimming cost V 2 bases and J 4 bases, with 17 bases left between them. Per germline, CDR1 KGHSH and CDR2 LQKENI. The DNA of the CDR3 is TGTGCCAGCTCACCAGGGACTGCAGGAACGGGAGAGACCCAGTACTTC. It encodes CASSPGTAGTGETQYF.

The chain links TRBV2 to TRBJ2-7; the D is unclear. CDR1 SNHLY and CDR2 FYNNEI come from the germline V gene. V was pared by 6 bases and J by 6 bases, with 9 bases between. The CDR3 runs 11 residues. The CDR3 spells CASRGQREQYV. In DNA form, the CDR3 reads TGTGCCAGCAGAGGGCAACGCGAGCAGTACGTC.

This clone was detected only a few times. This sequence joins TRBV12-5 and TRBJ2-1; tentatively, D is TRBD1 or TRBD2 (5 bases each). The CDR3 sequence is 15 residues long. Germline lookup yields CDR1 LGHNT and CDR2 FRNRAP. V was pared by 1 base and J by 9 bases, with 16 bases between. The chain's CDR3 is CASGLAGPSVGEQFF. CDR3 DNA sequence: TGTGCTAGTGGTTTGGCGGGACCATCAGTAGGTGAGCAGTTCTTC.